This T cell receptor (beta chain) was retrieved from a study of blood T cell repertoires in COVID-19. About the study: There were acute and convalescent COVID-19 samples, and they came from the United States, Italy and Spain. T cells, B-cell-depleted T cells, or PBMCs supplied cDNA or gDNA.

The V gene end was trimmed by 5 bases and the J gene end by 2 bases; junction bases not matched to a gene: 11. Germline CDR1 ENHRY, CDR2 SYGVKD. The CDR3 has 16 amino acids. While infection was still active, Seattle patients were enrolled and then followed longitudinally. Produced via immunoSEQ multiplex PCR; TCRdb's table is partial and in-frame only. The sample gives about 96,000 clones, over 85% of which show up once; 3.5% to 5% is in the top ten. Sequenced sample: peripheral blood. This rearrangement joins TRBV10-3 to TRBJ2-7; 8 nucleotides match TRBD1. This sequence was found in a human donor with COVID-19, enrolled during active disease. The donor label of this sample is uncertain. The chain's CDR3 is CAISSPPGQVTYEQYF. The CDR3 coding sequence is TGTGCCATCAGTTCACCCCCGGGACAGGTAACCTACGAGCAGTACTTC.